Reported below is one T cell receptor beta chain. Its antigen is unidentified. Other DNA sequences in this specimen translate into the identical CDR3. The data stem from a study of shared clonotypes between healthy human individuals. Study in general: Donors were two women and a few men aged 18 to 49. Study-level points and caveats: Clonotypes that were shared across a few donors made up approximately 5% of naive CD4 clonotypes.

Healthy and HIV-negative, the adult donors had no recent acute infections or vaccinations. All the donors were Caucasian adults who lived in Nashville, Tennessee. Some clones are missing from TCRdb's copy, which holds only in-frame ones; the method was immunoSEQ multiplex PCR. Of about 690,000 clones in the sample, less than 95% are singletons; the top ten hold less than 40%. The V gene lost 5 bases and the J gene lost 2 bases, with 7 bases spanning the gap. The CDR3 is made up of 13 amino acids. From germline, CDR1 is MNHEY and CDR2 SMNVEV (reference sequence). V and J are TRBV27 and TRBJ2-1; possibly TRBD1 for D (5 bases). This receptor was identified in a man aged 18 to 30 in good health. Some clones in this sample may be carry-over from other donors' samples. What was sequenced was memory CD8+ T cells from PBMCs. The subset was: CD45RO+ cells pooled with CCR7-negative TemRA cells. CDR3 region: CASSPGTYNEQFF. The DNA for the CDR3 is TGTGCCAGCAGTCCAGGGACCTACAATGAGCAGTTCTTC.